This T cell receptor (beta chain) appears in the sequencing data of a study of cytomegalovirus exposure and HLA in healthy donors. Study results and caveats: A cluster of highly shared sequence variants was likely a sequencing artifact. A later analysis showed that HLA-associated TCR beta chains had undergone more clonal expansion than equally common others. The study recorded 150 to 200 TCR beta chains that were cytomegalovirus-associated.

Concerning this clone itself: Its antigen is still unknown.

The PCR had 60 Vbeta and 13 Jbeta primers. Profiling relied on immunoSEQ multiplex PCR, and the TCRdb table lists in-frame clones only, not all of them. The sample shows some 110,000 clones, over 60% of them seen only once. Nominally healthy donors were sampled, though unrecorded immune exposures were likely. Sequenced material: PBMCs. This clonotype was obtained from a man between 25 and 39 years old in good health and CMV-seropositive.

The CDR3 DNA sequence: TGTGCCAGCAGTTGCCGGGGGGGGACGGAGGACTCCTACGAGCAGTACTTC. Its protein is CASSCRGGTEDSYEQYF. The chain recombines TRBV28 with TRBJ2-7; 8 nucleotides match TRBD2. V lost 4 bases to trimming and J lost 0 bases; unmatched junction nucleotides: 11. Germline V lookup: CDR1 MDHEN, CDR2 SYDVKM. CDR3 length: 17 amino acids.